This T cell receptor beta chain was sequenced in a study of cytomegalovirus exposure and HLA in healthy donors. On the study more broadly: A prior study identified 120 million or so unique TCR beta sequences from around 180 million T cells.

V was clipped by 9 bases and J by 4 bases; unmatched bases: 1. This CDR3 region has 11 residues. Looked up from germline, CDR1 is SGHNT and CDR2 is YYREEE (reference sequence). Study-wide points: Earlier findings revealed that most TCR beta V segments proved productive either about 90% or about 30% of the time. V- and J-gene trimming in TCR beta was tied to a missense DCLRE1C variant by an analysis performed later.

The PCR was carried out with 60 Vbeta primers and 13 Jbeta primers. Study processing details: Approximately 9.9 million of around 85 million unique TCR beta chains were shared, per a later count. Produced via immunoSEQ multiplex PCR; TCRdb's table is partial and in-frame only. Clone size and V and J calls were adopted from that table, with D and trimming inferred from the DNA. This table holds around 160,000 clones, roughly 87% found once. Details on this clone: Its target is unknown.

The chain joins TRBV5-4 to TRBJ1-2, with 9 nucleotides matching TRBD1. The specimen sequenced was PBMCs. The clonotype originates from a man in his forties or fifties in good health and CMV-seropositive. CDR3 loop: CATGQGYGYTF. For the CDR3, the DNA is TGTGCCACGGGACAGGGCTATGGCTACACCTTC. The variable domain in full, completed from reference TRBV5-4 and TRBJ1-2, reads ETGVTQSPTHLIKTRGQQVTLRCSSQSGHNTVSWYQQALGQGPQFIFQYYREEENGRGNFPPRFSGLQFPNYSSELNVNALELDDSALYLCATGQGYGYTFGSGTRLTVV.